The clone carrying this TCR beta chain was seen once. The antigen is not known. This entry is derived from a study of cytomegalovirus exposure and HLA in healthy donors. General observations from the study: In a later analysis, DRB1 alleles had the most associated TCRs; HLA-C alleles the fewest. Trimming of TCR beta V- and J-genes showed a link, identified in a later analysis, to a missense DCLRE1C variant.

Germline V gene data show CDR1 as SEHNR and CDR2 as FQNEAQ (reference sequence). CDR3 size: 13 residues. With 4 bases removed from V and 3 bases from J, the gap between germline ends came to 10 bases. Both 60 Vbeta primers and 13 Jbeta primers went into the PCR. Clones were read by immunoSEQ multiplex PCR, and TCRdb kept only the in-frame ones, dropping some. The sample has 100,000 to 120,000 clones, 60% to 85% seen once. The clonotype originates from a woman aged 35 to 49 in good health and CMV-seropositive. V and J are TRBV7-9 and TRBJ2-7, with D possibly matching TRBD2 (6 bases). The sequenced material came from PBMCs. The CDR3: CASSSGLGYEQYF. The CDR3 nucleotides are TGTGCCAGCAGCTCGGGACTGGGCTACGAGCAGTACTTC.